The text below deals with one T cell receptor (beta chain). Its specificity is unknown. TCRdb re-derived calls from the 5' RACE reads in MiXCR, one entry per CDR3 protein. The data hold roughly 370,000 distinct CDR3 sequences, with 20% to 25% observed a single time. This entry comes from a study of CD8 T cells in ankylosing spondylitis. This CDR3 has 14 amino acids. Trimming took 3 bases from V and 4 from J, leaving 9 bases between them. Looked up from germline, CDR1 is MDHEN and CDR2 is SYDVKM. Study-wide findings and caveats: One TCR beta motif, made up of several highly homologous variants, appeared characteristic of ankylosing spondylitis blood.

The chain combines TRBV28 with TRBJ2-2, with D hard to call. The sample consisted of blood, either unsorted or a sorted T cell fraction (not recorded which). The sequence was collected from a male donor with ankylosing spondylitis. The CDR3 here is CASSLERITGELFF. CDR3 in DNA: TGTGCCAGCAGTTTGGAGCGTATCACCGGGGAGCTGTTTTTT.